Given below is one T cell receptor beta chain in context. Its antigen is as yet unknown. The CDR3 has 11 residues. CDR1 is DFQATT and CDR2 is SNEGSKA in the germline V gene (reference sequence). The data derive from a study of spatial heterogeneity in lung cancer. Study results and limitations: Mutation counts in tumors were tracked by counts of expanded intratumoral alpha and beta TCRs.

Time point here: sample taken at primary tumor resection. Tumor, nontumor lung or frozen PBMC supplied whole RNA, sequenced without sorting. TCRdb called the 5' RACE reads again in MiXCR, with one record for every CDR3 protein. The data show some 23,000 distinct CDR3 sequences, approximately 9% seen once. This TCR came from a male donor with early-stage non-small cell lung cancer. The rearrangement joins TRBV20-1 to TRBJ2-1; TRBD2 is a possible D gene (6 bases). Sequenced material: lung tumor tissue, taken at surgery. The CDR3 here is CGGTVFDEQFF. DNA for the CDR3: TGCGGGGGGACTGTGTTCGATGAGCAGTTCTTC.